This is a list of T cell receptor beta chains from one sample in a study of beta chain features in type 1 diabetes. The protocol was immunoSEQ multiplex PCR, while the TCRdb copy is restricted to in-frame clones and leaves out a portion. In the table there are hundreds of thousands of clones, roughly 13% of which are singletons. The specimen was naive CD4+ T cells from blood. These TCRs come from a young man in good health. CDR3s include the opening cysteine and the closing phenylalanine or tryptophan. D genes are given only for firm matches. Rows give clone size only sometimes, using once, few, many, or a class for an expanded clone.

clone size,D gene,V gene,J gene,CDR3 protein,CDR3 DNA
few,TRBD2,TRBV4-3,TRBJ2-7,CASSPTLAGAYEQYF,TGCGCCAGCAGCCCCACCCTAGCGGGAGCTTACGAGCAGTACTTC
NA,NA,TRBV5-6,TRBJ2-5,CASSLDPSAVETQYF,TGTGCCAGCAGCTTGGACCCTAGCGCGGTAGAGACCCAGTACTTC
few,TRBD2,TRBV5-1,TRBJ2-5,CASSRGGLGETQYF,TGCGCCAGCAGCCGAGGTGGACTAGGGGAGACCCAGTACTTC
few,TRBD2,TRBV11-2,TRBJ2-3,CASSPTAGGPGDTQYF,TGTGCCAGCAGCCCCACCGCGGGGGGGCCGGGAGATACGCAGTATTTT
NA,NA,TRBV2,TRBJ1-5,CASSGDISHQPQHF,TGTGCCAGCAGCGGTGACATAAGTCATCAGCCCCAGCATTTT
NA,NA,TRBV19,TRBJ2-2,CATLSGTRANTGELFF,TGTGCCACCCTCTCAGGGACACGCGCGAACACCGGGGAGCTGTTTTTT
NA,TRBD1,TRBV10-3,TRBJ1-2,CAIRSGTGVYGYTF,TGTGCCATCAGGTCCGGGACAGGTGTCTATGGCTACACCTTC
few,TRBD1,TRBV10-3,TRBJ2-7,CASARQGFWPQQYF,TGTGCCTCAGCACGACAGGGGTTTTGGCCCCAGCAGTACTTC
NA,TRBD1,TRBV7-3,TRBJ2-3,CASSSSRGRDTQYF,TGTGCCAGCAGCTCGAGTAGGGGGCGTGATACGCAGTATTTT
NA,NA,TRBV28,TRBJ1-4,CASTSGGNEKLFF,TGTGCCAGCACCAGCGGAGGGAATGAAAAACTGTTTTTT
NA,NA,TRBV28,TRBJ2-3,CASSPNGKEVGDTQYF,TGTGCCAGCAGCCCAAACGGGAAGGAAGTTGGAGATACGCAGTATTTT
few,TRBD1,TRBV7-2,TRBJ2-5,CASSFIRDRGLETQYF,TGTGCCAGCAGCTTTATCCGGGACAGGGGGCTAGAGACCCAGTACTTC
NA,NA,TRBV19,TRBJ1-1,CASRGTRTGTEAFF,TGTGCCAGTAGGGGAACCAGGACGGGGACTGAAGCTTTCTTT
NA,NA,TRBV7-2,TRBJ1-5,CASSPPGHRNQPQHF,TGTGCCAGCTCACCCCCCGGACACCGCAATCAGCCCCAGCATTTT
NA,TRBD1,TRBV30,TRBJ1-4,CAWREDRGLLFF,TGTGCCTGGAGAGAAGACAGGGGGTTACTGTTTTTT
many,NA,TRBV7-9,TRBJ2-1,CASSLLGIYNEQFF,TGTGCCAGCAGCTTACTCGGGATTTACAATGAGCAGTTCTTC
few,NA,TRBV10-3,TRBJ1-5,CAISVDGDQPQHF,TGTGCCATCAGTGTAGACGGGGATCAGCCCCAGCATTTT
once,TRBD1,TRBV6-4,TRBJ1-1,CASPLSGCGCRGLTNTEAFF,TGTGCCAGCCCGTTGTCGGGGTGTGGATGCAGGGGGCTTACCAACACTGAAGCTTTCTTT
few,NA,TRBV6-5,TRBJ2-1,CASSRVEGGEQFF,TGTGCCAGCAGTCGAGTTGAGGGCGGTGAGCAGTTCTTC
NA,NA,TRBV4-3,TRBJ1-3,CASSQDITATGNTIYF,TGCGCCAGCAGCCAAGATATAACAGCAACTGGAAACACCATATATTTT
few,NA,TRBV7-9,TRBJ2-1,CASSARVWYNEQFF,TGTGCCAGCAGCGCCAGGGTGTGGTACAATGAGCAGTTCTTC
NA,TRBD1,TRBV28,TRBJ1-5,CASILDRGSNQPQHF,TGTGCCAGCATCCTGGACAGGGGGTCCAATCAGCCCCAGCATTTT
few,NA,TRBV30,TRBJ1-4,CAWNLATNEKLFF,TGTGCCTGGAATCTCGCAACTAATGAAAAACTGTTTTTT
NA,TRBD1,TRBV27,TRBJ2-7,CASRGQGPYEQYF,TGTGCCAGCAGAGGACAGGGGCCCTACGAGCAGTACTTC
few,NA,TRBV2,TRBJ1-4,CASRGRRNEKLFF,TGTGCCAGCAGGGGGCGGAGAAATGAAAAACTGTTTTTT
few,TRBD1,TRBV7-2,TRBJ2-4,CASRQTGGNDIQYF,TGTGCCAGCAGACAGACAGGGGGCAATGACATTCAGTACTTC
few,NA,TRBV5-1,TRBJ2-7,CASSLVGGSLPYEQYF,TGCGCCAGCAGCTTGGTCGGGGGATCTCTACCCTACGAGCAGTACTTC
once,TRBD1,TRBV10-3,TRBJ1-1,CAIIRQGLGTEAFF,TGTGCCATCATTCGACAGGGGCTGGGCACTGAAGCTTTCTTT
few,TRBD1,TRBV30,TRBJ2-1,CAWSAGTGAYNEQFF,TGTGCCTGGAGTGCGGGGACAGGAGCCTACAATGAGCAGTTCTTC
few,NA,TRBV27,TRBJ2-1,CASSSQGRNEQFF,TGTGCCAGCAGTTCGCAAGGGAGAAACGAGCAGTTCTTC
few,NA,TRBV6-4,TRBJ1-1,CASSQGMNTEAFF,TGTGCCAGCAGTCAGGGGATGAACACTGAAGCTTTCTTT
NA,TRBD1,TRBV28,TRBJ1-1,CASSSPTGRTEAFF,TGTGCCAGCAGCTCCCCGACAGGGCGAACTGAAGCTTTCTTT
NA,NA,TRBV29-1,TRBJ1-1,CSVARAGNTEAFF,TGCAGCGTTGCAAGGGCGGGGAACACTGAAGCTTTCTTT